This T cell receptor beta chain was obtained from a study of tumor-infiltrating lymphocytes in primary liver carcinoma. Turning to this clonotype: What it recognizes is unknown.

Starting from approximately 0.45 ug of total RNA, TCR beta cDNA was produced with a primer in the constant region. What produced the TCR beta libraries was three nested multiplex PCR rounds using slightly modified ARM-PCR. TCRdb re-analysed the multiplex PCR reads in MiXCR, keeping a single row per CDR3 protein. The sample lists approximately 47,000 distinct CDR3 sequences; around three quarters were seen once. Investigators took RNA and DNA out together from 20-30 mg of unsorted bulk tissue. Whole-study results and caveats: Only about 7.5-25% of top clones spanned all five tumor regions.

Sequencing was performed on liver tumor tissue from sampling region 3. The subset: tumor region T3, left-lateral pole. The receptor was derived from a man aged 35 to 55 with primary liver carcinoma and hepatitis B virus infection.

The CDR3 here is CASTLNRGGVEDEQFF. Here the CDR3 DNA reads TGTGCCAGCACCTTAAATCGAGGGGGGGTCGAGGATGAGCAGTTCTTC. The chain is built from TRBV28 and TRBJ2-1, with D possibly matching TRBD2 (7 bases). Germline CDR1 reads MDHEN; CDR2 reads SYDVKM. Deletions cut 7 bases from V and 8 bases from J, with 24 bases between. This CDR3 contains 16 residues.